Shown below are 11 T cell receptor beta chains from a single sample sequenced in a study of regulatory T cells in long-lasting Graves disease. The TCR beta library used iRepertoire HTBI primers with Arm-PCR amplification of CDR3. TCRdb re-called the multiplex PCR reads through MiXCR, storing one row per CDR3 protein. The repertoire has roughly 560,000 distinct CDR3 sequences, more than 10% of them found once; the top ten carry roughly 8.9%. Documented time point: newly diagnosed GD, antithyroid drugs for less than 3 months. PBMC RNA served as the TCR library source. The same sample was also used in a study of T cells in Graves' hyperthyroidism and ophthalmopathy.

This specimen consisted of peripheral blood mononuclear cells (PBMCs), obtained at new diagnosis, from a patient treated with antithyroid drugs. All receptors derive from a woman aged 25 to 39 with Graves disease.

This clonotype came up many times. The rearrangement uses TRBV6-5 and TRBJ2-7; maybe TRBD2 (5 bases). The ends were cut back, 4 bases at V and 5 bases at J, with 9 bases in the middle. Germline CDR1 MNHEY, CDR2 SVGAGI. The CDR3 is made up of 12 amino acids. The CDR3 DNA follows: TGTGCCAGCAGTTCTACTAGTCACGAGCAGTACTTC. This gives the protein CASSSTSHEQYF.

This clonotype was found a few times. The V and J genes are TRBV20-1 and TRBJ1-1; maybe TRBD1 (6 bases). V dropped 1 base and J dropped 3 bases, with 9 bases sitting between them. Germline V lookup: CDR1 DFQATT, CDR2 SNEGSKA (reference sequence). The CDR3 is made up of 13 amino acids. In DNA form, the CDR3 reads TGCAGTGCTAGAGGGGACACCTACACTGAAGCTTTCTTT. This encodes CSARGDTYTEAFF.

This clonotype was seen ten or more times. The chain carries TRBV27 and TRBJ1-1; no reliable D call. The CDR3 runs 14 residues. Germline V gene sequence: CDR1 MNHEY, CDR2 SMNVEV (reference sequence). The V end lost 2 bases, the J end lost 3 bases, and 10 bases lay between the germline ends. The CDR3 DNA reads as TGTGCCAGCAGTTTAGTAGTTCATGACACTGAAGCTTTCTTT. It codes for CASSLVVHDTEAFF.

Ten or more counts support this clonotype. The CDR3 nucleotides read TGTGCCAGCAGCAAAGCGGGGCGGCGAGAGACCCAGTACTTC. It is translated as CASSKAGRRETQYF. The chain has TRBV9 and TRBJ2-5; 7 bases are a match to TRBD2. The V segment lost 4 bases and the J segment 4 bases; nucleotides outside the gene matches: 7. Germline-derived CDR1 and CDR2 are SGDLS and YYNGEE. This CDR3 has 14 amino acids.

This clonotype was seen many times. The chain combines TRBV20-1 with TRBJ2-5; TRBD2 might be the D (6 bases). The germline V and J ends were trimmed by 6 bases and 1 base, with 15 bases remaining between them. Germline V gene sequence: CDR1 DFQATT, CDR2 SNEGSKA (reference sequence). The CDR3 spans 14 residues. The CDR3 DNA reads TGCAGTGCCGCTAGCGTACGAAGCCAAGAGACCCAGTACTTC. This codes for CSAASVRSQETQYF.

The sample holds a few counts of this clonotype. The V gene is TRBV28, the J gene TRBJ1-2; D unclear. Germline CDR1 and CDR2: MDHEN and SYDVKM. Trimming left V 7 bases short and J 5 bases short, with 11 bases between. The CDR3 extends over 12 amino acids. The CDR3 DNA follows: TGTGCCAGCACTCCCGGGAGGTATGGCTACACCTTC. Residues: CASTPGRYGYTF.

This clonotype was counted many times. The V and J genes are TRBV12-3 or TRBV12-4 and TRBJ1-4, with a weak D call TRBD1 (5 bases). The CDR3 loop spans 14 amino acids. Trimming took off 3 bases at V and 7 bases at J, with 12 bases between the two ends. CDR3 nucleotides: TGTGCCAGCAGTTTGCGGGGGGAGGGTGAAAAACTGTTTTTT. This sequence encodes CASSLRGEGEKLFF.

This clonotype was counted at least ten times. The chain uses TRBV7-9 and TRBJ2-7; 11 bases match TRBD2. CDR3 length: 15 residues. Germline V gene data show CDR1 as SEHNR and CDR2 as FQNEAQ (reference sequence). The junction had 6 bases not matched to a gene; V was cut back by 5 bases and J by 3 bases. The CDR3 nucleotides read TGTGCCAGCAGCCCAACCGGGACTAGCGGCTACGAGCAGTACTTC. Its protein is CASSPTGTSGYEQYF.

Concerning this clonotype: This may stem from a read error, because a much larger clone lies one nucleotide away. The chain couples TRBV20-1 to TRBJ2-1; perhaps D is TRBD1 or TRBD2 (5 bases each). The CDR3 spans 14 residues. The ends were cut back, 1 base at V and 8 bases at J, with 15 bases in the middle. Germline assignment: CDR1 DFQATT and CDR2 SNEGSKA (reference sequence). CDR3 DNA: TGCAGTGCTAGAGCCCCGGGACGCCCCGATGAGCAGTTCTTC. This codes for CSARAPGRPDEQFF.

This clonotype was recorded a few times. The rearrangement uses TRBV15 and TRBJ2-7, with 10 bases identical to TRBD1. With V trimmed by 3 bases and J by 3 bases, 8 bases remained unmatched. Germline CDR1 and CDR2: LNHNV and YYDKDF (reference sequence). The CDR3 extends over 16 amino acids. CDR3 sequence: CATSSGQGQGYYEQYF. The CDR3 DNA sequence: TGTGCCACCAGCAGTGGTCAGGGACAGGGGTACTACGAGCAGTACTTC.

This clonotype has at least ten counts. V usage is TRBV6-5 and J usage is TRBJ2-1; 10 bases match TRBD2. The germline V gene has CDR1 MNHEY and CDR2 SVGAGI. The CDR3 spans 18 residues. V lost 2 bases to trimming and J lost 8 bases; unmatched junction nucleotides: 15. CDR3 nucleotide sequence: TGTGCCAGCAGTTACACTGCCGCTAGCGGGAGCCCCTTGGATGAGCAGTTCTTC. This gives the protein CASSYTAASGSPLDEQFF.